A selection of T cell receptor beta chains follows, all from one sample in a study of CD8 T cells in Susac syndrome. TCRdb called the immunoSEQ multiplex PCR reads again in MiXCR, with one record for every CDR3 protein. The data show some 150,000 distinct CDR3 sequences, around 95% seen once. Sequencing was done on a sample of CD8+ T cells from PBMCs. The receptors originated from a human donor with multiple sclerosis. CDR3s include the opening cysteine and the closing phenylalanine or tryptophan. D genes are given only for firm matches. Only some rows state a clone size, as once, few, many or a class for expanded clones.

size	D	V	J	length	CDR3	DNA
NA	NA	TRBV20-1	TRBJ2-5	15	CSASGRDGTRETQYF	TGCAGTGCTAGTGGCCGGGATGGGACGAGAGAGACCCAGTACTTC
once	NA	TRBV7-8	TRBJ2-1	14	CASSSPGRANEQFF	TGTGCCAGCAGCTCGCCGGGCCGCGCGAATGAGCAGTTCTTC
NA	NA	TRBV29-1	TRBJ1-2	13	CSAAPGDNYGYTF	TGCAGCGCCGCCCCCGGGGACAACTATGGCTACACCTTC
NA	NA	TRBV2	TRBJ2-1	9	CASMGEQFF	TGTGCCAGCATGGGTGAGCAGTTCTTC
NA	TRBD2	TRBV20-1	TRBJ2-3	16	CSANRETSGFTDTQYF	TGCAGTGCTAATAGAGAGACTAGCGGGTTTACAGATACGCAGTATTTT
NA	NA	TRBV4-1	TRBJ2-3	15	CASSQEGTVTDTQYF	TGCGCCAGCAGCCAAGAGGGGACTGTCACAGATACGCAGTATTTT
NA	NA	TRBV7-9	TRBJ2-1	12	CASSLWELEQFF	TGTGCCAGCAGCTTATGGGAGCTGGAGCAGTTCTTC
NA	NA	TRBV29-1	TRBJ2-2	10	CSVYWGELFF	TGCAGCGTCTACTGGGGGGAGCTGTTTTTT
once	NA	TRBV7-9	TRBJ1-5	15	CASSLGTRSNQPQHF	TGTGCCAGCAGCTTAGGAACTCGGAGCAATCAGCCCCAGCATTTT
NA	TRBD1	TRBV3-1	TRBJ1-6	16	CASSQFPTGNNSPLHF	TGTGCCAGCAGCCAATTCCCGACAGGGAACAATTCACCCCTCCACTTT
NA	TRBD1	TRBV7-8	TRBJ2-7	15	CASSPYGTGTYEQYF	TGTGCCAGCAGCCCGTACGGGACAGGGACGTACGAGCAGTACTTC
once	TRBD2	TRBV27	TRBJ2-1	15	CASTPASGGDNEQFF	TGTGCCAGCACCCCAGCTAGCGGGGGGGACAATGAGCAGTTCTTC
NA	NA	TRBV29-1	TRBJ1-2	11	CSVLRDYGYTF	TGCAGCGTTCTTCGGGACTATGGCTACACCTTC
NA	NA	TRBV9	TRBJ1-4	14	CASSAETGHEKLFF	TGTGCCAGCAGCGCAGAAACAGGGCACGAAAAACTGTTTTTT
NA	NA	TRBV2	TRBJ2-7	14	CASSELSSFDEQYF	TGTGCCAGCAGTGAACTGTCCTCTTTTGACGAGCAGTACTTC
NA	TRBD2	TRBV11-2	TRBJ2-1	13	CASSWTSGNEQFF	TGTGCCAGCAGCTGGACTAGCGGCAATGAGCAGTTCTTC
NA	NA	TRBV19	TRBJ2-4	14	CASSPGEARNIQYF	TGTGCCAGTAGTCCTGGGGAGGCCAGAAACATTCAGTACTTC
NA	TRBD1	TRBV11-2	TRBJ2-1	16	CASSLWSFGTANEQFF	TGTGCCAGCAGCTTATGGAGCTTCGGGACAGCGAATGAGCAGTTCTTC
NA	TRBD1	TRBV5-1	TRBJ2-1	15	CASSFVDRGVDEQFF	TGCGCCAGCAGCTTCGTAGACAGGGGGGTGGATGAGCAGTTCTTC
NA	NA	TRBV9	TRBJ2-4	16	CASSVGQGVAKNIQYF	TGTGCCAGCAGCGTAGGTCAGGGAGTTGCCAAAAACATTCAGTACTTC
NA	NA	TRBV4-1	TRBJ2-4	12	CASSQEVGIPHF	TGCGCCAGCAGCCAAGAGGTGGGCATCCCCCACTTC
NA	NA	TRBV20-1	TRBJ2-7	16	CSARDLTGTGSYEQYF	TGCAGTGCTAGAGACCTTACGGGCACGGGATCCTACGAGCAGTACTTC
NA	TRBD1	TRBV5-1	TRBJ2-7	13	CASSWDRGSEQYF	TGCGCCAGCAGCTGGGACAGGGGGTCCGAGCAGTACTTC